One and the same sample provided the 26 T cell receptor beta chains below, sequenced in a study of glioma-infiltrating T cells after dendritic cell vaccination. The time point here: after dendritic cell vaccination, including at tumor progression/relapse. Sequencing used immunoSEQ multiplex PCR; TCRdb keeps in-frame clones, though not all of them. Of more than 45,000 clones in the sample, around 85% were seen once. The sample in question was blood, obtained after dendritic cell vaccination. The receptors come from a human donor with glioblastoma.

The chain has TRBV7-8 and TRBJ2-7; 7 bases agree with TRBD1. The CDR3 is 14 amino acids. With 8 bases clipped from V and 1 base from J, the junction kept 8 bases outside the gene matches. Germline V gives CDR1 SGHVS, CDR2 FQNEAQ. The CDR3 loop reads CASRDRVKSYEQYF. The DNA for the CDR3 is TGTGCCAGCCGAGACAGGGTGAAATCCTACGAGCAGTACTTC.

Concerning this clone: Other nucleotide sequences from this sample produce the same CDR3. This chain links TRBV6-1 with TRBJ2-7; D remains unclear. With 0 bases removed from V and 2 bases from J, the gap between germline ends came to 8 bases. The CDR3 is 14 amino acids. Germline values: CDR1 MNHNS, CDR2 SASEGT. CDR3 coding DNA: TGTGCCAGCAGTGAAGCGTGGCAGACCTACGAGCAGTACTTC. It is translated as CASSEAWQTYEQYF.

CDR3 coding DNA: TGTGCCAGCAGCCCGCCGGGAGGGCTCCGGGCGATCTACGAGCAGTACTTC. As protein: CASSPPGGLRAIYEQYF. The chain joins TRBV5-6 to TRBJ2-7; TRBD2 agrees at 8 bases. The V and J ends lost 4 bases and 3 bases, in that order; junction bases with no gene match: 15. The CDR3 is made up of 17 amino acids. Germline loops: CDR1 SGHDT, CDR2 YYEEEE. Full variable domain (rest looked up from reference TRBV5-6 and TRBJ2-7): DAGVTQSPTHLIKTRGQQVTLRCSPKSGHDTVSWYQQALGQGPQFIFQYYEEEERQRGNFPDRFSGHQFPNYSSELNVNALLLGDSALYLCASSPPGGLRAIYEQYFGPGTRLTVT.

The chain uses TRBV6-5 and TRBJ2-1; D possibly corresponds to TRBD2 (5 bases). Trimming took off 6 bases at V and 0 bases at J, with 12 bases between the two ends. CDR3 length equals 15 residues. The germline gives CDR1 MNHEY, CDR2 SVGAGI. CDR3 region: CASSRLKSSYNEQFF. The CDR3 DNA follows: TGTGCCAGCAGCAGACTAAAGAGCTCCTACAATGAGCAGTTCTTC.

This clone was detected a few times. The chain couples TRBV6-6 to TRBJ1-6; D not certain. This CDR3 has 13 residues. V lost 4 bases and J lost 6, with 7 bases in between. From germline, CDR1 is MNHNY and CDR2 SVGAGI (reference sequence). CDR3: CASSSGGNSPLHF. The DNA for the CDR3 is TGTGCCAGCAGTTCGGGTGGTAATTCACCCCTCCACTTT.

The CDR3 reads CASSLDASGNTGELFF. CDR3 bases: TGCGCCAGCAGCTTGGATGCTAGCGGAAACACCGGGGAGCTGTTTTTT. V gene TRBV5-1 combines with J gene TRBJ2-2; 7 bases fit TRBD2. The CDR3 is made up of 16 amino acids. Trimming removed 0 bases from V and 2 bases from J; junction bases left unmatched: 4. Per the germline V gene, CDR1 is SGHRS and CDR2 is YFSETQ.

V usage is TRBV6-1 and J usage is TRBJ1-5; D is perhaps TRBD1 (6 bases). Trimming removed 1 base at V and 4 bases at J, with 14 bases between. CDR3 length: 16 residues. Per germline, CDR1 MNHNS and CDR2 SASEGT. CDR3 nucleotide sequence: TGTGCCAGCAGTGAAGGACAAGGGGGGGTAAATCAGCCCCAGCATTTT. Amino acids: CASSEGQGGVNQPQHF.

This chain links TRBV19 with TRBJ2-5, with 12 positions matching TRBD1. TRBJ2-7 matches the DNA end more closely, so the J call is doubtful. The CDR3 has 15 amino acids. Germline V gene lookup returns CDR1 LNHDA and CDR2 SQIVND (reference sequence). CDR3 sequence reads: CASSFPGQGAYEQYF. In nucleotides, the CDR3 is TGTGCCAGTAGTTTTCCGGGACAGGGGGCTTACGAGCAGTACTTC.

V is TRBV7-6 and J is TRBJ2-7; 7 bases are shared with TRBD1. This CDR3 is 14 amino acids long. CDR1 and CDR2 from the germline V gene are SGHVS and FNYEAQ. J gave up 0 bases and V 3 bases, and 2 bases lay outside the gene matches. CDR3 sequence: CASSFNRGSYEQYF. CDR3 DNA: TGTGCCAGCAGCTTTAACAGGGGCTCCTACGAGCAGTACTTC.

V gene TRBV2 combines with J gene TRBJ1-5; 7 nucleotides align to TRBD1. V shed 2 bases, J shed 6 bases, and the junction held 7 bases outside the gene matches. This CDR3 spans 15 amino acids. The germline gives CDR1 SNHLY, CDR2 FYNNEI. Here the CDR3 DNA reads TGTGCCAGCAGTGAATGGTCAGGGGGGTTTCAGCCCCAGCATTTT. Its protein product is CASSEWSGGFQPQHF.

The rearrangement joins TRBV10-3 to TRBJ1-2, with a tentative D call TRBD1 (5 bases). Germline assignment: CDR1 ENHRY and CDR2 SYGVKD. This CDR3 has 16 amino acids. Between the trimmed V and J ends, which lost 0 bases and 2 bases, there was a span of 13 bases. CDR3 sequence: CAISESTWEGNYGYTF. DNA for the CDR3: TGTGCCATCAGTGAGTCGACGTGGGAGGGGAACTATGGCTACACCTTC.

In this sample, this clone turned up a few times. For the CDR3, the DNA is TGTGCCAGCAGCTTAGGGACAGGGGGCTTGGGCAATCAGCCCCAGCATTTT. Its translation: CASSLGTGGLGNQPQHF. The chain couples TRBV7-6 to TRBJ1-5; 11 nucleotides align to TRBD1. V lost 1 base to trimming and J lost 2 bases; unmatched junction nucleotides: 4. The CDR3 spans 17 residues. CDR1 SGHVS and CDR2 FNYEAQ come from the germline V gene.

The gene calls are TRBV9 and TRBJ2-1, with 9 bases fitting TRBD2. V lost 0 bases, J lost 12 bases, and 10 bases stayed unmatched. The CDR3 is made up of 15 amino acids. Germline V gives CDR1 SGDLS, CDR2 YYNGEE. The CDR3 DNA sequence: TGTGCCAGCAGCGTAGCGGCGCGGGGGGGCCTATCGCAGTTCTTC. Translating it yields CASSVAARGGLSQFF.

The V call is TRBV27, the J call TRBJ1-3; D is unresolved. V was pared by 6 bases and J by 0 bases, with 6 bases between. The CDR3 totals 13 residues. Germline CDR1 and CDR2: MNHEY and SMNVEV (reference sequence). Here the CDR3 reads CASRGSSGNTIYF. In DNA form, the CDR3 reads TGTGCCAGCAGGGGCAGCTCTGGAAACACCATATATTTT.

In its sample, this clone was seen once. J is TRBJ1-1 and V is TRBV10-2; 7 bases map to TRBD1. V shed 10 bases, J shed 5 bases, and the junction held 10 bases outside the gene matches. Germline V gene sequence: CDR1 WSHSY, CDR2 SAAADI. The CDR3 loop spans 13 amino acids. The CDR3 sequence is CATATDRETEAFF. CDR3 bases: TGCGCCACCGCTACAGACAGGGAGACTGAAGCTTTCTTT.

The rearrangement joins TRBV27 to TRBJ2-4; 9 bases are a match to TRBD1. The J segment lost 8 bases and the V segment lost 0 bases, leaving 5 bases of the junction unmatched. This CDR3 region has 15 residues. Germline CDR1 reads MNHEY; CDR2 reads SMNVEV (reference sequence). Here the CDR3 DNA reads TGTGCCAGCAGTTTATCCGGGACAGGGTCTGACATTCAGTACTTC. Its translation: CASSLSGTGSDIQYF.

V and J are TRBV10-3 and TRBJ2-2, with D perhaps TRBD1 (6 bases). The germline CDR1 and CDR2 sequences are ENHRY and SYGVKD. The CDR3 has 14 amino acids. The V end was cut by 8 bases, the J end by 5 bases, with 15 bases between. As DNA, the CDR3 is TGTGCCATCCGTCCAGGGGTAGGGACCGGGGAGCTGTTTTTT. This codes for CAIRPGVGTGELFF.

The chain has TRBV29-1 and TRBJ1-6; possibly TRBD1 for D (5 bases). CDR1 SQVTM and CDR2 ANQGSEA come from the germline V gene. The CDR3 loop spans 16 amino acids. The germline V and J ends were trimmed by 4 bases and 7 bases, with 20 bases remaining between them. The DNA for the CDR3 is TGCAGCGTTGGAATTTCCGGAGGGGATGGGAATTCACCCCTCCACTTT. It is translated as CSVGISGGDGNSPLHF.

The chain is built from TRBV4-2 and TRBJ2-3; D is unresolved. The CDR3 totals 13 residues. The V gene lost 1 base and the J gene lost 6 bases, with 8 bases spanning the gap. Germline V gene data show CDR1 as LGHNA and CDR2 as YNFKEQ. The CDR3: CASSQGSGDTQYF. CDR3 in DNA: TGTGCCAGCAGCCAAGGATCCGGGGATACGCAGTATTTT.

The chain couples TRBV25-1 to TRBJ1-6; D remains ambiguous. In germline, CDR1 is MGHDK, CDR2 SYGVNS. This CDR3 spans 15 amino acids. Trimming shortened V by 4 bases and J by 6 bases, and 13 bases separated the two germline ends. Here the CDR3 DNA reads TGTGCCAGCAGTGGCTATATCGGGGTTAATTCACCCCTCCACTTT. Translated, it gives CASSGYIGVNSPLHF.

J is TRBJ2-5 and V is TRBV25-1; TRBD2 is a possible D gene (5 bases). The CDR3 loop spans 14 amino acids. With 4 bases removed from V and 5 bases from J, the gap between germline ends came to 14 bases. Germline V gene data show CDR1 as MGHDK and CDR2 as SYGVNS. The CDR3 nucleotides are TGTGCCAGCAGTGGGTACGGGAATGAGGAGACCCAGTACTTC. It is translated as CASSGYGNEETQYF.

The chain combines TRBV7-3 with TRBJ2-5, with a tentative D call TRBD2 (5 bases). V was trimmed by 5 bases and J by 5 bases, leaving 9 bases between them. The CDR3 sequence is 12 residues long. Germline V lookup: CDR1 SGHTA, CDR2 FQGTGA. CDR3 loop: CASSPSGETQYF. The CDR3 bases are TGTGCCAGCAGCCCCTCGGGGGAGACCCAGTACTTC.

The rearrangement joins TRBV5-4 to TRBJ1-1; 7 bases match TRBD1. The ends lost 5 bases at V and 4 bases at J; junction bases unmatched: 17. This CDR3 comprises 17 residues. CDR1 SGHNT and CDR2 YYREEE come from the germline V gene (reference sequence). The CDR3 region is CASSRKTGQEGATEAFF. The CDR3 nucleotides are TGTGCCAGCAGTCGGAAGACAGGGCAAGAAGGGGCCACTGAAGCTTTCTTT.

The CDR3 region has the DNA TGTGCCAGCAGCGTAGAAGGGGCAGGGGAGTCCTACGAGCAGTACTTC. This gives the protein CASSVEGAGESYEQYF. The chain couples TRBV9 to TRBJ2-7; TRBD1 is a possible D gene (6 bases). The ends were cut back, 0 bases at V and 1 base at J, with 14 bases in the middle. Germline loops: CDR1 SGDLS, CDR2 YYNGEE. This CDR3 is 16 amino acids long.

The genes are TRBV15 and TRBJ1-2; no definite D call. Looked up from germline, CDR1 is LNHNV and CDR2 is YYDKDF (reference sequence). The CDR3 extends over 12 amino acids. Trimming pared 1 base from V and 8 bases from J, leaving 8 bases between. The CDR3 protein is CATSRGRRGYTF. The CDR3 DNA reads as TGTGCCACCAGCAGAGGGAGGAGAGGCTACACCTTC.

The chain couples TRBV2 to TRBJ2-5, with D possibly matching TRBD2 (6 bases). The CDR3 is 14 residues long. From germline, CDR1 is SNHLY and CDR2 FYNNEI. V was clipped by 10 bases and J by 5 bases, with 20 bases between them. The chain's CDR3 is CAILGGIHRETQYF. The CDR3 bases are TGTGCCATCCTCGGGGGAATACACCGGGAGACCCAGTACTTC.